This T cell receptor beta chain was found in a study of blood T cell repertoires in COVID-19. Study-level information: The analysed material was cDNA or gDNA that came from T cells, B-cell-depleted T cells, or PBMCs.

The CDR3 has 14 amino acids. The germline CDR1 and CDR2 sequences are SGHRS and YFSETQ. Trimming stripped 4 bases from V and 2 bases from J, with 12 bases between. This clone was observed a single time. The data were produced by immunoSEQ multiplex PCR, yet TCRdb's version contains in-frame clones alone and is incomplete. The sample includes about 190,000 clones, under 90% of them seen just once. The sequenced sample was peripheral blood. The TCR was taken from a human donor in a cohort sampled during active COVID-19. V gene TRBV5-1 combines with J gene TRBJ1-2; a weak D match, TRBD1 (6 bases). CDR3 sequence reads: CASSLPQGNYGYTF. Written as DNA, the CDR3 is TGCGCCAGCAGCCTACCACAGGGCAACTATGGCTACACCTTC.